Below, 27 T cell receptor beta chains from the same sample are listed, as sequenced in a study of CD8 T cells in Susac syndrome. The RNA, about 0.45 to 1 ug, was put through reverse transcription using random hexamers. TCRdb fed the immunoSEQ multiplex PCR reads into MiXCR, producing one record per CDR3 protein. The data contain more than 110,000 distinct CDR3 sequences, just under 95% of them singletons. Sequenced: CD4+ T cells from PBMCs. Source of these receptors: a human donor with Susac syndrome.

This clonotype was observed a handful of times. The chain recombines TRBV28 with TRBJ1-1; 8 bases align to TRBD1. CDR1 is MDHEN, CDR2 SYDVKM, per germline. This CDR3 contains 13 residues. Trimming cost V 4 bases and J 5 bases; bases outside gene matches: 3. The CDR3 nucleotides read TGTGCCAGCAGTTGGACAGGGAGAACTGAAGCTTTCTTT. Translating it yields CASSWTGRTEAFF.

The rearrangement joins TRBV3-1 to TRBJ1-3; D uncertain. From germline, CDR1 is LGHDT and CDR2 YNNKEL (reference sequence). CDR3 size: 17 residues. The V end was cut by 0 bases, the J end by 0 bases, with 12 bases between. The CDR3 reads CASSQELQLHSGNTIYF. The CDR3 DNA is TGTGCCAGCAGCCAAGAGCTTCAACTCCACTCTGGAAACACCATATATTTT.

This CDR3 is CASSRDRDGANEKLFF. The CDR3 nucleotides read TGTGCCAGCAGCCGGGACCGAGACGGGGCTAATGAAAAACTGTTTTTT. V and J are TRBV5-4 and TRBJ1-4, with TRBD1 as a possible D gene (5 bases). This CDR3 spans 16 amino acids. With 4 bases removed from V and 3 bases from J, the gap between germline ends came to 16 bases. Germline V CDR1 and CDR2: SGHNT, YYREEE (reference sequence).

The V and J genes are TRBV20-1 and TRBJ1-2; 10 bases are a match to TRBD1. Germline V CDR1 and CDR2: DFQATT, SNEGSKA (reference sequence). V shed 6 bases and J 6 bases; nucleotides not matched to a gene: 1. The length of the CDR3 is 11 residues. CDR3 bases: TGCAGTGCCGGGACAGGGGATGGCTACACCTTC. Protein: CSAGTGDGYTF.

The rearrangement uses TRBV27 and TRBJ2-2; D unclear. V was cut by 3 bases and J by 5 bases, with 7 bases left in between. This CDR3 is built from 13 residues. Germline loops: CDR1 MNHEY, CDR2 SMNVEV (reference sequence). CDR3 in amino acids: CASSFPATGELFF. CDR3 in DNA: TGTGCCAGCAGTTTCCCGGCAACCGGGGAGCTGTTTTTT.

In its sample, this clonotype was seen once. The CDR3 spells CASRPTGGTDTQYF. CDR3 coding DNA: TGTGCCAGCAGACCGACAGGGGGCACAGATACGCAGTATTTT. The chain employs TRBV11-2 and TRBJ2-3, with 8 bases that match TRBD1. V lost 6 bases, J lost 1 base, and 3 bases stayed unmatched. The CDR3 runs 14 residues. CDR1 is SGHAT, CDR2 FQNNGV, per germline.

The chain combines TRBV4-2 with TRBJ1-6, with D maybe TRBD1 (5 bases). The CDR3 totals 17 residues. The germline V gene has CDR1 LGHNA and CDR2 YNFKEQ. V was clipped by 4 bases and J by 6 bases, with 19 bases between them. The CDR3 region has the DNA TGTGCCAGCAGCCCACATACCGGGGCTTGGACTAATTCACCCCTCCACTTT. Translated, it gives CASSPHTGAWTNSPLHF.

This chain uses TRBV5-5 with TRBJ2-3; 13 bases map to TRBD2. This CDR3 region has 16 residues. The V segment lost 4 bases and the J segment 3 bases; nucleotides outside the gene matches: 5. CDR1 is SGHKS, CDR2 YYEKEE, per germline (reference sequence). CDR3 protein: CASSLGGLAGTDTQYF. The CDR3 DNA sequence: TGTGCCAGCAGCCTAGGGGGACTAGCGGGGACAGATACGCAGTATTTT.

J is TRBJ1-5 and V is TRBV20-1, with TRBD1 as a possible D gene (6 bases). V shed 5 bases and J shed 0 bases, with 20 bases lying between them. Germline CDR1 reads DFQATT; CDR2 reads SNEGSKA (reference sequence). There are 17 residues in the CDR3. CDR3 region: CSAQTRGQLNSNQPQHF. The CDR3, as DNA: TGCAGTGCTCAGACCCGTGGACAGCTGAATAGCAATCAGCCCCAGCATTTT.

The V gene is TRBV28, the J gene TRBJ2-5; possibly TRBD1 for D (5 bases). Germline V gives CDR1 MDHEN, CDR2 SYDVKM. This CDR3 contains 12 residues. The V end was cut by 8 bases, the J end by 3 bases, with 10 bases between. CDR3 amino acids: CASSSGKETQYF. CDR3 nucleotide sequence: TGTGCCAGCTCCTCAGGGAAAGAGACCCAGTACTTC.

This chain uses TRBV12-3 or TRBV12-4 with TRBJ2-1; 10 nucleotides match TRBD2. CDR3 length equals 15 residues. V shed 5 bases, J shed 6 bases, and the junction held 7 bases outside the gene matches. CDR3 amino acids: CASSRLAGLGNEQFF. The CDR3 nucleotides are TGTGCCAGCAGTCGACTAGCGGGTTTAGGCAATGAGCAGTTCTTC.

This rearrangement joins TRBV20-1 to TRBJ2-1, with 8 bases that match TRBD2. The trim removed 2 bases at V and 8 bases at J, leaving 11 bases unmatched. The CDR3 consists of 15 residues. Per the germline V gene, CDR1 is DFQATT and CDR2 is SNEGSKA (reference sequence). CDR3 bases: TGCAGTGCTAGAATCACTAGCGGACACCGGGATGAGCAGTTCTTC. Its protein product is CSARITSGHRDEQFF.

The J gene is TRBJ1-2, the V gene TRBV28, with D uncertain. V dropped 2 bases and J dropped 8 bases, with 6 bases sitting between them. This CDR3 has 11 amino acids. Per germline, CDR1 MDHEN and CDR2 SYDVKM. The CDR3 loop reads CASSLGRGYTF. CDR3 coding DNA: TGTGCCAGCAGTTTAGGCCGAGGCTACACCTTC.

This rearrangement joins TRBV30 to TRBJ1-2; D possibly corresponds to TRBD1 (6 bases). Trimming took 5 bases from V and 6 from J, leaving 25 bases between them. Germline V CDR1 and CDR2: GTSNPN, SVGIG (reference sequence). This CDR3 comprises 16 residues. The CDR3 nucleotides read TGTGCCTGGGTAGGCCCCCAACAGGGTCTGAACCATGGCTACACCTTC. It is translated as CAWVGPQQGLNHGYTF. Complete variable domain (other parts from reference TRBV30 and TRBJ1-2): SQTIHQWPATLVQPVGSPLSLECTVEGTSNPNLYWYRQAAGRGLQLLFYSVGIGQISSEVPQNLSASRPQDRQFILSSKKLLLSDSGFYLCAWVGPQQGLNHGYTFGSGTRLTVV.

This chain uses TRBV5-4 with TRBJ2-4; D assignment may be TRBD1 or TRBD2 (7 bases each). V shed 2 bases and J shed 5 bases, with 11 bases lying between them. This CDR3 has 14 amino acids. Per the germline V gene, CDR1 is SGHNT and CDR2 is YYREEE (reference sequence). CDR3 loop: CASSLSGGENIQYF. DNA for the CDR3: TGTGCCAGCAGCTTATCAGGGGGGGAAAACATTCAGTACTTC.

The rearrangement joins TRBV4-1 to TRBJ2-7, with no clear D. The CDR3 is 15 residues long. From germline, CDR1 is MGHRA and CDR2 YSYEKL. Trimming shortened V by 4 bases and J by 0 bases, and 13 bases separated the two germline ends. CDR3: CASSRFDGSSYEQYF. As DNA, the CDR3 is TGCGCCAGCAGCCGCTTCGACGGAAGCTCCTACGAGCAGTACTTC.

Here the CDR3 DNA reads TGTGCCACCAAAACCGGGACAGGGGGCTTAGGTGAGCAGTTCTTC. This gives the protein CATKTGTGGLGEQFF. The chain employs TRBV15 and TRBJ2-1, with 12 nucleotides matching TRBD1. V lost 7 bases and J lost 9; bases outside the gene matches: 10. Looked up from germline, CDR1 is LNHNV and CDR2 is YYDKDF (reference sequence). CDR3 length equals 15 residues. Filled out from reference TRBV15 and TRBJ2-1, the complete variable domain reads DAMVIQNPRYQVTQFGKPVTLSCSQTLNHNVMYWYQQKSSQAPKLLFHYYDKDFNNEADTPDNFQSRRPNTSFCFLDIRSPGLGDTAMYLCATKTGTGGLGEQFFGPGTRLTVL.

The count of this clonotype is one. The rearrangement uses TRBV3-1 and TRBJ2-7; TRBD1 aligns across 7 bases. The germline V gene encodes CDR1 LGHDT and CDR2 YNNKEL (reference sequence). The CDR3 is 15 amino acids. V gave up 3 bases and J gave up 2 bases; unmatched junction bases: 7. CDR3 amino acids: CASSQGRDSTYEQYF. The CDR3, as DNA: TGTGCCAGCAGCCAGGGCCGGGACAGCACCTACGAGCAGTACTTC.

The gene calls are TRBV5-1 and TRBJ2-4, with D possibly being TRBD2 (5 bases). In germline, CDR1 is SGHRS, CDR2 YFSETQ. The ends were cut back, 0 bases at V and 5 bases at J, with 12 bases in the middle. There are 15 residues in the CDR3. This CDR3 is CASSLAPGDENIQYF. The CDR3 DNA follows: TGCGCCAGCAGCTTGGCCCCCGGGGATGAAAACATTCAGTACTTC.

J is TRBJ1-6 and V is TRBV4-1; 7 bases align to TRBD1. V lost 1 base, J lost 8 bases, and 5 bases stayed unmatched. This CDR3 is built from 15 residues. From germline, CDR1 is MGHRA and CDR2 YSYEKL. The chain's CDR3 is CASSQGQGMDSPLHF. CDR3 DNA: TGCGCCAGCAGCCAAGGACAGGGCATGGATTCACCCCTCCACTTT.

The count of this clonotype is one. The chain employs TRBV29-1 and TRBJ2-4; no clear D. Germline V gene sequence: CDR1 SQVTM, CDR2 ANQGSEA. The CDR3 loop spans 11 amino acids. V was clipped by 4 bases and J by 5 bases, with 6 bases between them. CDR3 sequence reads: CSVALENIQYF. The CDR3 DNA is TGCAGCGTTGCGTTAGAAAACATTCAGTACTTC.

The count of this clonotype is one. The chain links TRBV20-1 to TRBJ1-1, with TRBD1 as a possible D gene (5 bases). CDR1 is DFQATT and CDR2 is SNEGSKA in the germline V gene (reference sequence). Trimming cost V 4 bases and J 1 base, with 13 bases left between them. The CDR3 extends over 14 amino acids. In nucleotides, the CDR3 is TGCAGTGCTACTAATGGGGGTTGGAACACTGAAGCTTTCTTT. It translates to CSATNGGWNTEAFF.

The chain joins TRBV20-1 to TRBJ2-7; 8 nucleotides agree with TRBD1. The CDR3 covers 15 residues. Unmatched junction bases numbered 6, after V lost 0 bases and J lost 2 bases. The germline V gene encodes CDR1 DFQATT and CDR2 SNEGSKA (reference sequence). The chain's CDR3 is CSARDPPGGTYEQYF. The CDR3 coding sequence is TGCAGTGCTAGAGACCCCCCAGGGGGCACCTACGAGCAGTACTTC.

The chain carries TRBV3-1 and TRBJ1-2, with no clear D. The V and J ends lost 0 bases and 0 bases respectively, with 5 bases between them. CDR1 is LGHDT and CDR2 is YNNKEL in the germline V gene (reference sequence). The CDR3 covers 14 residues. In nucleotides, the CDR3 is TGTGCCAGCAGCCAAGACCCAGCTAACTATGGCTACACCTTC. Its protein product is CASSQDPANYGYTF.

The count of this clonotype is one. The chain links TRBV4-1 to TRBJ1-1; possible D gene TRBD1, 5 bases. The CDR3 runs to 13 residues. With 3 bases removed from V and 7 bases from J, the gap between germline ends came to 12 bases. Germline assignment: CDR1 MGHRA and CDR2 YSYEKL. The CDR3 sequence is CASSHRWGYEAFF. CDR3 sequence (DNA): TGCGCCAGCAGCCACCGATGGGGGTATGAAGCTTTCTTT.

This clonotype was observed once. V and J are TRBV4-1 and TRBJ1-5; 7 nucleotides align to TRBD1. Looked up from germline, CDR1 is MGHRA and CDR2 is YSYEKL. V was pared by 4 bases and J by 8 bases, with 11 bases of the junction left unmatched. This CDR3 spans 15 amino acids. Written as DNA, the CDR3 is TGCGCCAGCAGCCGCACAGGACAGGTTGGGGAGCCCCAGCATTTT. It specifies CASSRTGQVGEPQHF.

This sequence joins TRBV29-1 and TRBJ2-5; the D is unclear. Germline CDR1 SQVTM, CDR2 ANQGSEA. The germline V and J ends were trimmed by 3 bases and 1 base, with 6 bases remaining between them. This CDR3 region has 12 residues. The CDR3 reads CSVEISQETQYF. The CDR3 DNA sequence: TGCAGCGTTGAGATTAGCCAAGAGACCCAGTACTTC.